One and the same sample provided the 10 T cell receptor beta chains below, sequenced in a study of cytomegalovirus exposure and HLA in healthy donors. PCR involved 60 Vbeta and 13 Jbeta primers. The protocol was immunoSEQ multiplex PCR, while the TCRdb copy is restricted to in-frame clones and leaves out a portion. The listing contains roughly 65,000 clones. Material for sequencing was PBMCs. These TCRs come from a boy between 10 and 17 years old in good health and CMV-seronegative.

The gene calls are TRBV5-4 and TRBJ1-1, with TRBD1 matching over 9 bases. The germline V gene encodes CDR1 SGHNT and CDR2 YYREEE (reference sequence). V dropped 0 bases and J dropped 6; count of bases not matched to a gene: 3. There are 14 residues in the CDR3. Here the CDR3 reads CASSLDRGRAEAFF. The DNA of the CDR3 is TGTGCCAGCAGCTTGGACAGGGGGCGGGCTGAAGCTTTCTTT. The full variable domain, its missing parts supplied by reference TRBV5-4 and TRBJ1-1, is ETGVTQSPTHLIKTRGQQVTLRCSSQSGHNTVSWYQQALGQGPQFIFQYYREEENGRGNFPPRFSGLQFPNYSSELNVNALELDDSALYLCASSLDRGRAEAFFGQGTRLTVV.

This chain connects TRBV2 to TRBJ1-1; D gene ambiguous. This CDR3 is 11 amino acids long. Germline assignment: CDR1 SNHLY and CDR2 FYNNEI. Between the trimmed V and J ends, which lost 4 bases and 3 bases, there was a span of 3 bases. CDR3 protein: CASSADTEAFF. CDR3 DNA sequence: TGTGCCAGCAGTGCAGACACTGAAGCTTTCTTT.

CDR3 sequence: CATKRDNGNTEAFF. As DNA, the CDR3 is TGTGCCACCAAAAGGGACAACGGGAACACTGAAGCTTTCTTT. This rearrangement joins TRBV28 to TRBJ1-1, with D possibly TRBD1 on 6 matching bases. The CDR3 spans 14 residues. The germline V gene encodes CDR1 MDHEN and CDR2 SYDVKM. Trimming stripped 10 bases from V and 1 base from J, with 16 bases between. Full variable domain (outside the CDR3, taken from reference TRBV28 and TRBJ1-1): DVKVTQSSRYLVKRTGEKVFLECVQDMDHENMFWYRQDPGLGLRLIYFSYDVKMKEKGDIPEGYSVSREKKERFSLILESASTNQTSMYLCATKRDNGNTEAFFGQGTRLTVV.

The rearrangement uses TRBV5-1 and TRBJ2-7; TRBD2 agrees at 13 bases. CDR3 length: 16 amino acids. Germline V gene sequence: CDR1 SGHRS, CDR2 YFSETQ. Trimming at V came to 4 bases and at J to 2 bases, leaving 6 bases not matched to a gene. The CDR3 loop reads CASSDSGTSGTYEQYF. CDR3 DNA: TGCGCCAGCAGCGATTCCGGGACTAGCGGGACCTACGAGCAGTACTTC.

The rearrangement links TRBV29-1 to TRBJ2-5; 7 bases align to TRBD1. The CDR3 contains 12 residues. CDR1 and CDR2 (germline): SQVTM, ANQGSEA. The CDR3 DNA follows: TGCACCATCAGGGGGTCCAAAGAGACCCAGTACTTC. Its translation: CTIRGSKETQYF.

The gene calls are TRBV6-6 and TRBJ1-5; D is possibly TRBD1 (5 bases). V was trimmed by 7 bases and J by 11 bases, leaving 24 bases between them. CDR1 and CDR2 (germline): MNHNY, SVGAGI (reference sequence). CDR3 length equals 15 residues. In nucleotides, the CDR3 is TGTGCCAGCACCCGCCGGGGGGTTGGTTGGGAGACCCAGCATTTT. Translation: CASTRRGVGWETQHF.

The chain employs TRBV5-4 and TRBJ2-2, with TRBD2 identical over 11 bases. Unmatched junction bases numbered 13, after V lost 2 bases and J lost 7 bases. The V gene's germline CDR1 is SGHNT and CDR2 YYREEE (reference sequence). This CDR3 region has 18 residues. The CDR3 DNA follows: TGTGCCAGCAGCTTATCCATAGCGGGGGGGCATCGGAACGGGGAGCTGTTTTTT. Translated, it gives CASSLSIAGGHRNGELFF. Looking up the rest from reference TRBV5-4 and TRBJ2-2 gives the full variable domain: ETGVTQSPTHLIKTRGQQVTLRCSSQSGHNTVSWYQQALGQGPQFIFQYYREEENGRGNFPPRFSGLQFPNYSSELNVNALELDDSALYLCASSLSIAGGHRNGELFFGEGSRLTVL.

This CDR3 is CAWTTGNAYEQYF. CDR3 bases: TGTGCCTGGACTACAGGCAACGCCTACGAGCAGTACTTC. V usage is TRBV30 and J usage is TRBJ2-7; TRBD1 is a possible D gene (5 bases). This CDR3 is 13 amino acids long. V was pared by 4 bases and J by 2 bases, with 12 bases between. CDR1 and CDR2 from the germline V gene are GTSNPN and SVGIG (reference sequence).

The chain employs TRBV29-1 and TRBJ2-2; 11 bases align to TRBD2. Germline assignment: CDR1 SQVTM and CDR2 ANQGSEA. Trimming cost V 5 bases and J 3 bases; bases outside gene matches: 8. The CDR3 contains 16 residues. The DNA of the CDR3 is TGCAGCGTTCTTTTAGCGGGAGGGCCCTACACCGGGGAGCTGTTTTTT. Its protein product is CSVLLAGGPYTGELFF.

The gene calls are TRBV6-1 and TRBJ1-1; D is uncertain. Germline V gene data show CDR1 as MNHNS and CDR2 as SASEGT. This CDR3 has 12 residues. V lost 3 bases and J lost 5, with 7 bases in between. The CDR3 nucleotides are TGTGCCAGCAGTGACGGGTGGACTGAAGCTTTCTTT. Amino acid sequence: CASSDGWTEAFF.